This is a list of T cell receptor beta chains from one sample in a study of CD4 and CD8 cells across lung adenocarcinoma regions. Using its own MiXCR run on the PCR reads, TCRdb lists one record per CDR3 protein. The sample contains some 3,500 distinct CDR3 sequences, approximately 56% of which appear only once. The sequenced sample consisted of CD4+ T cells from the margin of a lung tumor. The receptors stem from a female donor with lung adenocarcinoma. The CD4 and CD8 labels of this study may be unreliable. Both conserved end residues are part of each CDR3. Each record gives: J gene, D gene, V gene, clone size, CDR3 protein, CDR3 DNA. The D gene is left open where the match is weak. Rows give clone size only sometimes, using once, few, many, or a class for an expanded clone.

TRBJ2-1 TRBD2 TRBV6-1 few CASSVAWTSGSMGDEQFF TGTGCCAGCAGTGTAGCCTGGACTAGCGGGAGCATGGGCGATGAGCAGTTCTTC
TRBJ2-3 - TRBV6-1 - CARSGGRDTDTQYF TGTGCGAGGAGTGGGGGCCGTGACACAGATACGCAGTATTTC
TRBJ2-1 TRBD2 TRBV7-2 few CASSPGLAGVGEQFF TGTGCCAGCAGCCCAGGACTAGCGGGAGTGGGCGAGCAGTTCTTC
TRBJ2-7 - TRBV27 - CASSSEGLLSYEQYF TGTGCCAGCAGTTCCGAAGGGCTCCTCTCCTACGAGCAGTACTTC
TRBJ2-1 - TRBV10-1 few CASSESSRGVYNEQFF TGCGCCAGCAGTGAGTCGTCCAGGGGGGTGTACAATGAGCAGTTCTTC
TRBJ2-1 - TRBV6-4 - CASSDSLESGEQFF TGTGCCAGCAGTGACTCTTTGGAATCGGGTGAGCAGTTCTTC
TRBJ2-1 TRBD2 TRBV6-1 medium-sized CASSPLAGGKNEQFF TGTGCCAGCAGCCCACTAGCGGGAGGTAAGAATGAGCAGTTCTTC
TRBJ2-1 TRBD1 TRBV6-1 once CASSTRDRANEQFF TGTGCCAGCAGTACCCGGGACAGGGCCAATGAGCAGTTCTTC
TRBJ2-1 - TRBV10-3 - CAISAGNEQFF TGTGCCATCAGCGCGGGGAATGAGCAGTTCTTC
TRBJ2-3 - TRBV6-1 - CASSDLQGVSLDAQYF TGTGCCAGCAGTGACCTCCAGGGTGTGAGCCTAGATGCGCAGTACTTT
TRBJ1-2 - TRBV29-1 - CSVKLDRTYGYTF TGCAGCGTTAAACTAGACAGGACCTATGGCTACACCTTC
TRBJ2-3 - TRBV9 few CASSVGPGDADTQYF TGTGCCAGCAGCGTAGGTCCGGGAGACGCAGATACGCAGTATTTT
TRBJ2-4 - TRBV3-1 few CASSLGVSKNIQYF TGTGCCAGCAGCCTTGGCGTGTCCAAAAACATTCAGTACTTC
TRBJ1-6 TRBD1 TRBV6-1 - CASILPRDRVSYNSPLHF TGTGCCAGCATTCTGCCCCGGGACAGGGTATCTTATAATTCACCCCTCCACTTT
TRBJ2-1 - TRBV6-4 - CASSDGPNNEQFF TGTGCCAGCAGTGACGGGCCTAACAATGAGCAGTTCTTC
TRBJ2-1 - TRBV5-1 few CASSSRKVGDNEQFF TGCGCCAGCAGCTCACGTAAAGTGGGGGACAATGAGCAGTTCTTC
TRBJ2-7 TRBD2 TRBV6-5 few CASSYQVVAGGGYEQYF TGTGCCAGCAGTTACCAGGTGGTAGCGGGAGGTGGATACGAGCAGTACTTC
TRBJ2-1 TRBD2 TRBV10-2 - CASRPRGDDNEQFF TGCGCCAGCAGACCACGGGGGGATGACAATGAGCAGTTCTTC
TRBJ2-7 - TRBV6-1 - CASSEADDGPYEQYF TGTGCCAGCAGTGAAGCAGACGACGGGCCCTACGAGCAGTACTTC
TRBJ2-5 - TRBV4-1 - CASRGVGGGDTETQYF TGCGCCAGCAGGGGGGTAGGGGGAGGTGACACAGAGACCCAGTACTTC
TRBJ2-3 - TRBV27 medium-sized CASSTKQNTQYF TGTGCCAGCAGTACCAAACAGAATACGCAGTATTTT
TRBJ2-1 TRBD2 TRBV4-1 - CASSQSQTSGIIDEQFF TGCGCCAGCAGCCAATCGCAGACTAGCGGGATTATCGATGAGCAGTTCTTC
TRBJ2-2 - TRBV6-1 - CASRRSPMAGWIRNTGELFF TGTGCCAGCAGACGATCCCCTATGGCGGGGTGGATTAGGAACACCGGGGAGCTGTTTTTT
TRBJ2-2 - TRBV6-1 medium-sized CASSPIGEADTGELFF TGTGCCAGCAGTCCTATAGGGGAGGCGGACACCGGGGAGCTGTTTTTT
TRBJ2-7 TRBD2 TRBV5-6 - CASSGGTSGRFYEQYF TGTGCCAGCAGCGGGGGGACTAGCGGGAGGTTCTACGAGCAGTACTTC
TRBJ2-6 - TRBV6-5 medium-sized CASSYKTGWVNVLTF TGTGCCAGCAGTTACAAAACAGGTTGGGTCAACGTCCTGACTTTC
TRBJ2-1 TRBD1 TRBV6-1 - CASSGPGTGHNEQFF TGTGCCAGCAGTGGGCCCGGGACAGGGCACAATGAGCAGTTCTTC
TRBJ2-7 TRBD1 TRBV6-5 medium-sized CASSSMIILSNSRGFYEQYF TGTGCCAGCAGTTCTATGATTATTCTGTCAAACTCCAGGGGGTTCTACGAGCAGTACTTC
TRBJ2-7 - TRBV6-1 medium-sized CASSEYWEYEQYF TGTGCCAGCAGTGAATATTGGGAATACGAGCAGTACTTC
TRBJ2-3 - TRBV6-1 - CASWGRGADTQYF -
TRBJ2-1 TRBD2 TRBV27 - CASSLVLAGVGEQFF TGTGCCAGCAGTTTGGTGTTAGCGGGAGTCGGTGAGCAGTTCTTC
TRBJ2-7 TRBD2 TRBV6-1 medium-sized CASSEPGLAGGEQYF TGTGCCAGCAGTGAACCGGGACTAGCGGGAGGAGAGCAGTACTTC
TRBJ2-2 - TRBV6-1 medium-sized CASMKQGGYTGELFF TGTGCCAGCATGAAACAGGGGGGGTACACCGGGGAGCTGTTTTTT
TRBJ2-3 - TRBV6-1 - CASSVGVSKNTQYF TGTGCCAGCAGTGTAGGGGTCAGCAAAAACACTCAGTATTTT
TRBJ2-1 TRBD1 TRBV9 - CASSVGDRYNEQFF TGTGCCAGCAGCGTAGGGGACAGATACAATGAGCAGTTCTTC
TRBJ2-1 - TRBV7-6 medium-sized CASSANRDNEQFF TGTGCCAGCAGCGCAAACAGGGACAATGAGCAGTTCTTC
TRBJ1-4 - TRBV27 few CASSLPHKGNEKLFF TGTGCCAGCAGTTTACCCCACAAGGGAAATGAAAAACTGTTTTTT